This T cell receptor beta chain was recorded in a study of neurological immune-mediated disorders (dated 2019 in TCRdb). Regarding the complete study: Using UMI-based sequencing, the study compared peripheral blood TCR-beta repertoires from patients with HTLV-I-associated myelopathy (HAM/TSP), patients with multiple sclerosis, and healthy controls. The cohort was made up of approximately 65 subjects, consisting of around 14 HAM/TSP patients, some 34 multiple sclerosis patients and 20 healthy controls. The 106 TCR-beta libraries included longitudinal samples, technical triplicates and paired sorted CD4+ and CD8+ T-cell subsets alongside PBMC samples. What the study reported, not specific to this receptor: The highest TCR clonal expansion was observed in HAM/TSP patients, whereas the lowest was observed in MS patients, even when compared with healthy controls. No identical CDR3 amino acid sequences were shared among expanded clones across subjects, suggesting private TCR-beta repertoires in all groups.

The healthy controls were volunteers from blood banks in Maryland, USA. Unsorted PBMC libraries were generated from 2 million PBMCs stored in RNAlater at -80 °C until RNA extraction. PBMCs were separated from peripheral blood using Ficoll-Hypaque density gradient centrifugation and then cryopreserved in liquid nitrogen. This clonotype came up many times. The specificity of this receptor is unknown. No quality values exist for individual bases; no much larger clone is one base distant. V is trimmed back by 6 bases and J by 7 bases, and the junction contains 15 bases that no gene match accounts for. CDR1 and CDR2 were assigned from the germline V gene (reference sequence) as DFQATT and SNEGSKA. Including the terminal cysteine and phenylalanine, the CDR3 comprises 14 residues. Only CDR3 DNA remains: 42 bases, in frame from the first base. cDNA was synthesized by template-switch 5'RACE using a primer with a 10-nucleotide random unique molecular identifier that tagged each TCR transcript. Over 180 million TCR-beta sequences, covering 15-18 subjects, were produced in each sequencing run. The RNeasy kit was used to extract total RNA. TCR-beta VDJ regions were amplified with primers for the TCR constant region and the 5'RACE anchor, using the KAPA Real-time Library Amplification kit. A first PCR added sample indexes and Illumina adaptors, and a second PCR then raised library yield. The roughly 650 bp TCR product was size-selected on a 2% E-gel SizeSelection system after Ampure bead purification. Before pooling, library quality was checked on a Bioanalyzer, concentration was measured with Qubit, and libraries were quantified with the Kapa Library Quantification kit. Libraries were sequenced paired-end 2 x 150 bp on an Illumina HiSeq 2500. To increase sequence diversity, roughly 24-31% phiX was spiked into each library pool. As for the authors' bioinformatics: The UMI-based MiGEC pipeline processed quality-filtered reads and removed over 80% of raw TCR sequences during error correction. VDJ genes were aligned to IMGT germline references, and clonotypes were defined by unique CDR3 amino acid sequence plus V-J genes. Clonal expansion, Shannon diversity, and CDR3 relatedness (CalcPairwiseDistances, ClusterSamples) were evaluated with VDJtools, and phylogenetic trees were built with CLCbio workbench. Clones with at least 8 unique UMIs were defined as expanded, with this threshold being based on coefficient-of-variation modelling across technical triplicates. The public reads were reprocessed in TCRdb via fastp at Q25 and MiXCR, keeping in-frame beta chains. One record per CDR3 amino acid sequence lists the most common genes and DNA. The authors' filters were not applied to this entry. In this sample the table shows some 50,000 distinct CDR3 sequences, under 30% of which occur a single time. The ten largest clones take up 20% to 25% of the sample.

The receptor was isolated from a woman between 65 and 79 years old in good health. The sequenced sample was PBMCs. This chain is built from TRBV20-1 and TRBJ2-7; 7 junctional bases match TRBD2. The CDR3 has the sequence CSATLISDGREQYF. The sequence in DNA is TGCAGTGCCACCCTAATTTCGGACGGGAGGGAGCAGTACTTC.